This is a list of T cell receptor beta chains from one sample in a study of blood T cells in healthy people across ages. TCRdb itself ran the 5' RACE reads through MiXCR, one entry per CDR3 protein. This table has 800,000 to 1,300,000 distinct CDR3 sequences, around 25% appearing once. The same sample was also studied in work on T cells of mothers and their children.

Input material: blood. The source of these receptors is a girl aged 2-10 years in good health. CDR3s include the opening cysteine and the closing phenylalanine or tryptophan. D genes are given only for firm matches. Part of the rows lack a size; the others show once, few, many or a class for expanded clones.

j_gene,v_gene,abundance,d_gene,len,CDR3nt,CDR3aa
TRBJ2-2,TRBV9,-,TRBD2,16,TGTGCCAGCAGCGTACTAGCGGGGGGAAACACCGGGGAGCTGTTTTTT,CASSVLAGGNTGELFF
TRBJ1-2,TRBV29-1,-,-,11,TGCAGCGTTTGGGACAAGTATGGCTACACCTTC,CSVWDKYGYTF
TRBJ1-1,TRBV29-1,few,-,12,TGCAGCGGTTTACAGGGTGGGACTGAAGCTTTCTTT,CSGLQGGTEAFF
TRBJ1-4,TRBV29-1,few,-,13,TGCAGCGTTGGTAAGGGCAACAATGGAAAACTGTTTTTT,CSVGKGNNGKLFF
TRBJ2-4,TRBV28,once,-,14,TGTGCCAGCAGTGGGAGTTTAGCCAAAAACATTCAGTACTTC,CASSGSLAKNIQYF
TRBJ1-1,TRBV7-2,-,-,14,TGTGCCAGCAAGCGGGAAAATATCCTCACTGAAGCTTTCTTT,CASKRENILTEAFF
TRBJ2-5,TRBV20-1,-,TRBD1,15,TGCAGTGCTAGAGTCGGGACAGGGGGCGTAGAGACCCAGTACTTC,CSARVGTGGVETQYF
TRBJ1-2,TRBV29-1,-,-,13,TGCAGCGCAGAAAAGGCAGCTAACTATGGCTACACCTTC,CSAEKAANYGYTF
TRBJ1-5,TRBV28,-,TRBD1,14,TGTGCCAGCAGTTTCCAGGGGGCTAGTCAGCCCCAGCATTTT,CASSFQGASQPQHF
TRBJ2-3,TRBV20-1,many,-,15,TGCAGTGCTAGAGTCTCTGGATATAGCACAGATACGCAGTATTTT,CSARVSGYSTDTQYF
TRBJ2-1,TRBV6-6,few,-,12,TGTGCCAGCAGACTCATATCTAGTGAGCAGTTCTTC,CASRLISSEQFF
TRBJ2-2,TRBV12-3/TRBV12-4,-,-,16,TGTGCCAGCAGGCCAAGTTCCCACGCGCAACCCGGGGAGCTGTTTTTT,CASRPSSHAQPGELFF